This is a list of T cell receptor beta chains from one sample in a study of blood T cell repertoires in COVID-19. Measured with immunoSEQ multiplex PCR; TCRdb has only the in-frame clones, and not every one. The sample has just over 250,000 clones, about 85% seen once. The sample consisted of peripheral blood. These receptors were collected from a man in his fifties or sixties who had recovered from COVID-19. Each CDR3 is given with its conserved first and last residue. The D gene is left open where the match is weak. Only part of the rows carry a size: once, few, many, or a class if the clone is expanded.

size,D,V,J,CDR3,DNA
.,.,TRBV9,TRBJ2-1,CASSVGQDYNEQFF,TGTGCCAGCAGCGTAGGACAGGACTACAATGAGCAGTTCTTC
.,.,TRBV5-1,TRBJ2-7,CASRGGLSYEQYF,TGCGCCAGCAGAGGAGGCCTCTCCTACGAGCAGTACTTC
.,TRBD1,TRBV5-6,TRBJ1-5,CASSTIRQGSGQPQHF,TGTGCCAGCAGCACCATTCGACAGGGGAGTGGACAGCCCCAGCATTTT
once,TRBD1,TRBV11-2,TRBJ2-5,CASSLDGTALETQYF,TGTGCCAGCAGCTTAGATGGGACAGCGTTAGAGACCCAGTACTTC
.,.,TRBV3-1/TRBV3-2,TRBJ1-2,CASSQEQGSGGYTF,TGTGCCAGCAGCCAAGAACAGGGTAGTGGTGGCTACACCTTC
.,TRBD2,TRBV2,TRBJ2-1,CASSDVRGGASYNEQFF,TGTGCCAGCAGTGACGTCCGGGGGGGAGCCTCCTACAATGAGCAGTTCTTC
.,.,TRBV18,TRBJ1-2,CASSIDPVSNYGYTF,TGTGCCAGCTCAATAGATCCTGTGTCTAACTATGGCTACACCTTC
.,.,TRBV5-6,TRBJ2-7,CASSPAGYEQYF,TGTGCCAGCAGCCCCGCGGGGTACGAGCAGTACTTC
.,.,TRBV11-2,TRBJ2-7,CASSFPGQGTREQYF,TGTGCCAGCAGCTTTCCAGGCCAGGGTACACGGGAGCAGTACTTC
few,.,TRBV7-2,TRBJ2-1,CASSSSSTTRGTQFF,TGTGCCAGCAGCTCATCATCTACGACCAGGGGTACGCAGTTCTTC
.,.,TRBV10-1,TRBJ1-6,CASSENRAPLHF,TGCGCCAGCAGTGAGAATAGAGCGCCCCTCCACTTT
once,.,TRBV6-5,TRBJ2-7,CASSYGNTGSSYEQYF,TGTGCCAGCAGTTACGGTAACACGGGAAGCTCCTACGAGCAGTACTTC
few,.,TRBV18,TRBJ2-7,CASSPAGAAQSYEQYF,TGTGCCAGCTCACCCGCAGGGGCCGCCCAATCCTACGAGCAGTACTTC
.,TRBD1,TRBV19,TRBJ1-5,CASSGPGQGGNQPQHF,TGTGCCAGTAGTGGACCGGGACAGGGAGGGAATCAGCCCCAGCATTTT
.,.,TRBV6-1,TRBJ1-5,CASSERGGPGQPQHF,TGTGCCAGCAGTGAAAGGGGGGGGCCAGGTCAGCCCCAGCATTTT